Sequencing of this TCR beta chain was carried out in a study of blood T cells in healthy people across ages. Study-wide context: About one barcoded beta molecule per two T cells was the capture yield of template switching.

Trimming shortened V by 6 bases and J by 0 bases, and 2 bases separated the two germline ends. CDR3 length equals 11 residues. The V gene's germline CDR1 is SEHNR and CDR2 FQNEAQ (reference sequence). Many counts were recorded for this clonotype. Its specificity is unknown. Isolation yielded PBMCs, at least 7 million per sample, in every case. Sample-barcoded 5' priming and a J-beta primer mix drove a second PCR of about 7 to 11 cycles. MiXCR, run by TCRdb on the 5' RACE reads, gives a single entry per CDR3 protein. The table includes about 1.4 million distinct CDR3 sequences, approximately 60% detected once. Study findings and constraints: The study could not conclusively compare naive and antigen-experienced cells, given its unsorted PBMCs. Long-lived donors exceeded aged donors in naive CD4+ cells and diversity.

The sequence was collected from a man between 18 and 29 years old in good health. Material: blood. The V and J genes are TRBV7-9 and TRBJ1-2; D is unclear. The CDR3 bases are TGTGCCAGCAGTTCTAACTATGGCTACACCTTC. Amino acids: CASSSNYGYTF.